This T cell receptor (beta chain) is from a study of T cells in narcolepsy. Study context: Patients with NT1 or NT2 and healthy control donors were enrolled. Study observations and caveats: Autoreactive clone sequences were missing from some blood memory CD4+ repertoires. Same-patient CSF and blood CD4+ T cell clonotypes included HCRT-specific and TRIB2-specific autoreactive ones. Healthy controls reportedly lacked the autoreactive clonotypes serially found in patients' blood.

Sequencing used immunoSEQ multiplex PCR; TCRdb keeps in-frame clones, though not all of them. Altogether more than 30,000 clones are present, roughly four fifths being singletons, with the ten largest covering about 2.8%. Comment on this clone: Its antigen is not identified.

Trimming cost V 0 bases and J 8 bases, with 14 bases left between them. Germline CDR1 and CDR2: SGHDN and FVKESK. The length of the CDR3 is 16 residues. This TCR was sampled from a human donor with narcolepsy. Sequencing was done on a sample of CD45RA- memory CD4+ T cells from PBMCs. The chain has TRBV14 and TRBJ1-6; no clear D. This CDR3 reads CASSQDQAGEDSPLHF. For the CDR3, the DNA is TGTGCCAGCAGCCAAGATCAGGCCGGAGAAGATTCACCCCTCCACTTT. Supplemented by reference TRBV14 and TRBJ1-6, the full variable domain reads EAGVTQFPSHSVIEKGQTVTLRCDPISGHDNLYWYRRVMGKEIKFLLHFVKESKQDESGMPNNRFLAERTGGTYSTLKVQPAELEDSGVYFCASSQDQAGEDSPLHFGNGTRLTVT.